These T cell receptor beta chains were read from a single sample in a study of T cells in tuberculosis. Profiling relied on immunoSEQ multiplex PCR, and the TCRdb table lists in-frame clones only, not all of them. The data hold about 54,000 clones, with roughly 90% observed a single time. Material: CD1b-GMM tetramer-negative cells sorted from PBMCs. These receptors were collected from an adult woman with latent tuberculosis. Both conserved end residues are part of each CDR3. D genes are given only for firm matches. The size field is filled for only some rows; it gives once, few, many or a size class.

d_call j_call v_call clone_size cdr3_nt cdr3_aa
TRBD1 TRBJ2-7 TRBV7-3 NA TGTGCCAGCAGCCCGGGGACAGTAGCTTCCTACGAGCAGTACTTC CASSPGTVASYEQYF
TRBD1 TRBJ2-1 TRBV7-3 NA TGTGCCAGCAGCTTAGGGACAGAATACAATGAGCAGTTCTTC CASSLGTEYNEQFF
TRBD1 TRBJ1-2 TRBV27 once TGTGCCAGCAGTTTCCGGGGACAGGGGGCGATTGGCTACACCTTC CASSFRGQGAIGYTF
NA TRBJ2-2 TRBV2 NA TGTGCCTCAGCAGAGGACAGGGAGCTGTTTTTT CASAEDRELFF
NA TRBJ1-3 TRBV4-1 NA TGCGCCAGCAGCGATGCGGGGGGCTCTGGAAACACCATATATTTT CASSDAGGSGNTIYF
NA TRBJ2-5 TRBV13 NA TGTGCCAGCAGCCACAACAGGGCCCAAGAGACCCAGTACTTC CASSHNRAQETQYF
NA TRBJ2-3 TRBV5-1 NA TGCGCCAGCAGCCCCGGACACTTTAGCACAGATACGCAGTATTTT CASSPGHFSTDTQYF
TRBD1 TRBJ1-3 TRBV4-3 few TGCGCCAGCAGCCAAACCCGGGACAGCTCTGGAAACACCATATATTTT CASSQTRDSSGNTIYF
NA TRBJ2-3 TRBV4-2 NA TGTGCCAGCAGCCTCGGTCATAGCGGTATAGCAGATACGCAGTATTTT CASSLGHSGIADTQYF
NA TRBJ1-3 TRBV30 once TGTGCCTGCTTCATCCAGGCGTTGCAAGGAAACACCATATATTTT CACFIQALQGNTIYF
TRBD2 TRBJ2-3 TRBV6-4 NA TGTGCCAGCAGCCGACTAGCGGGGAGCACAGATACGCAGTATTTT CASSRLAGSTDTQYF
TRBD2 TRBJ2-3 TRBV4-3 once TGCGCCAGCAGCCAAGATCTAGCTAGCGGGTCCACAGATACGCAGTATTTT CASSQDLASGSTDTQYF
NA TRBJ1-2 TRBV29-1 NA TGCAGCGTTCCCGGGGTAGATGGCTACACCTTC CSVPGVDGYTF
TRBD2 TRBJ2-5 TRBV4-3 NA TGCGCCAGCAGCCAAGGTTCCGGACTAGCGGGGGGCCAAGAGACCCAGTACTTC CASSQGSGLAGGQETQYF
TRBD1 TRBJ1-1 TRBV7-2 NA TGTGCCAGCAGCCTGACAGGGGGCAAAGCTTTCTTT CASSLTGGKAFF
NA TRBJ1-6 TRBV11-2 NA TGTGCCAGCAGCTTAACAGGGTACGGCTCCTATAATTCACCCCTCCACTTT CASSLTGYGSYNSPLHF
TRBD1 TRBJ2-7 TRBV23-1 NA TGCGCCAGCAGTCAATCGGGGGACAGGGGCGACGAGCAGTACTTC CASSQSGDRGDEQYF
NA TRBJ1-2 TRBV19 NA TGTGCCAGTAGTCCCACTGACAGGTGGTATGGCTACACCTTC CASSPTDRWYGYTF
NA TRBJ2-1 TRBV9 NA TGTGCCAGCAGCGTACTACCTGCCCTCTCGAATGAGCAGTTCTTC CASSVLPALSNEQFF
NA TRBJ2-7 TRBV19 NA TGTGCCAGTAGTATAGGTCTATTCTACGAGCAGTACTTC CASSIGLFYEQYF
NA TRBJ1-2 TRBV4-3 few TGCGCCAGCAGCCCCCGGGGGGGGTACGGCGGCTACACCTTC CASSPRGGYGGYTF
TRBD1 TRBJ1-5 TRBV28 NA TGTGCCAGCAGTTTACTTGGACAGGGGGGCCGGGGGCCCCAGCATTTT CASSLLGQGGRGPQHF
TRBD1 TRBJ2-3 TRBV7-3 NA TGTGCCAGCAGCCCGAAGGGGACAGGGCCGGGACGTGCAGATACGCAGTATTTT CASSPKGTGPGRADTQYF
NA TRBJ1-2 TRBV12-5 NA TGTGCTAGTGGTTTGGTAAAGTCAGGTGGCTACACCTTC CASGLVKSGGYTF
TRBD1 TRBJ1-2 TRBV4-3 NA TGCGCCAGCAGCCAAGCGGCCGGGACAGGGATTTATGGCTACACCTTC CASSQAAGTGIYGYTF
TRBD1 TRBJ1-2 TRBV7-9 NA TGTGCCAGCAGCTTATCCTACAGGGACAGCTATGGCTACACCTTC CASSLSYRDSYGYTF
TRBD2 TRBJ2-7 TRBV7-2 NA TGTGCCAGCAGCTTAGCGAGCGGGACCCATTACGAGCAGTACTTC CASSLASGTHYEQYF
NA TRBJ2-1 TRBV2 NA TGTGCCAGCAGTGAAGCGCGGGGAGCGGAGACCCACAATGAGCAGTTCTTC CASSEARGAETHNEQFF
NA TRBJ1-2 TRBV4-2 NA TGTGCCAGCAGCCTACAGAGTGGCGACTACACCTTC CASSLQSGDYTF
TRBD1 TRBJ2-6 TRBV18 NA TGTGCCAGCTCACTCGGGGACAGGATCCTCTCTGGGGCCAACGTCCTGACTTTC CASSLGDRILSGANVLTF
TRBD1 TRBJ1-2 TRBV7-8 NA TGTGCCAGCAGCCCGGGACAGGTCTATGGCTACACCTTC CASSPGQVYGYTF
TRBD1 TRBJ2-1 TRBV19 NA TGTGCCAGTAGTGCATCCAGGGGGCGACCGACCTACAATGAGCAGTTCTTC CASSASRGRPTYNEQFF
NA TRBJ2-7 TRBV19 NA TGTGCTCCCTCCTTCTCCTACGAGCAGTACTTC CAPSFSYEQYF
TRBD1 TRBJ2-7 TRBV6-1 NA TGTGCCAGCAGTGTCCGGGACAGGGAAGGGTGGGAGCAGTACTTC CASSVRDREGWEQYF
TRBD1 TRBJ2-7 TRBV6-5 NA TGTGCCAGCAACAGAGGGGGCCCTATCTACGAGCAGTACTTC CASNRGGPIYEQYF
TRBD1 TRBJ2-5 TRBV4-1 NA TGCGCCAGCAGCCAAGTGGACAGGGGATGGGAGACCCAGTACTTC CASSQVDRGWETQYF
NA TRBJ1-4 TRBV7-2 NA TGTGCCAGCAGCTTAACAGCAACTAATGAAAAACTGTTTTTT CASSLTATNEKLFF
TRBD1 TRBJ2-1 TRBV7-9 NA TGTGCCAGCAGCGCCCGGGACAGGGGAAATGAGCAGTTCTTC CASSARDRGNEQFF
TRBD2 TRBJ2-3 TRBV7-2 NA TGTGCCAGCAGCTCCCTAGCGGGACCCACAGATACGCAGTATTTT CASSSLAGPTDTQYF
TRBD1 TRBJ2-7 TRBV4-3 NA TGCGCCAGCAGCCAATCCGTCCGGGACAGGACCTACGAGCAGTACTTC CASSQSVRDRTYEQYF
NA TRBJ2-5 TRBV20-1 NA TGCAGTACCTGGAGAGAGTTGACCCAGTACTTC CSTWRELTQYF
TRBD1 TRBJ1-2 TRBV19 NA TGTGCCAGTAGTCCAGCGGACAGGTCTTTGAATGGCTACACCTTC CASSPADRSLNGYTF